A selection of T cell receptor beta chains follows, all from one sample in a study of blood T cells in healthy people across ages. TCRdb reanalysed the 5' RACE reads using MiXCR and keeps one entry per CDR3 protein. The data show 790,000 or so distinct CDR3 sequences, around three fifths seen once. Sequenced input: blood. The receptors were sampled from a man aged 40-49 years in good health. Each CDR3 is given with its conserved first and last residue. D genes are given only for firm matches. Rows may omit the clone size; those that give it use once, few, many or a size class.

D | J | V | size | CDR3 | DNA
TRBD2 | TRBJ2-1 | TRBV4-3 | few | CASSQDPGGYNEQFF | TGCGCCAGCAGCCAAGACCCGGGAGGGTACAATGAGCAGTTCTTC
. | TRBJ2-7 | TRBV5-5 | few | CASSLVQSKRVYEQYF | TGTGCCAGCAGCTTGGTTCAATCAAAACGGGTTTACGAGCAGTACTTC
TRBD1 | TRBJ2-5 | TRBV29-1 | few | CSATDRGLETQYF | TGCAGCGCCACGGACAGGGGGCTTGAGACCCAGTACTTC
. | TRBJ1-4 | TRBV6-6 | . | CASSYHGENNEKLFF | TGTGCCAGCAGTTACCACGGGGAAAATAATGAAAAACTGTTTTTT
TRBD2 | TRBJ2-1 | TRBV7-9 | few | CASSLGYAGGRENEQFF | TGTGCCAGCAGCTTAGGCTATGCGGGAGGGAGGGAGAATGAGCAGTTCTTC
TRBD1 | TRBJ2-1 | TRBV7-2 | few | CASSLGARGKFF | TGTGCCAGCAGCTTGGGGGCCAGGGGGAAGTTCTTC
TRBD1 | TRBJ2-5 | TRBV28 | . | CASSDQNRGEQYF | TGTGCCAGCAGCGACCAGAACAGGGGTGAGCAGTACTTC
. | TRBJ2-7 | TRBV27 | . | CASSLSLQGHEQYF | TGTGCCAGCAGTTTATCACTACAGGGACATGAGCAGTACTTC
TRBD2 | TRBJ2-5 | TRBV3-1 | . | CASSRAGLAGGYQETQYF | TGTGCCAGCAGCCGAGCCGGACTAGCGGGGGGGTACCAAGAGACCCAGTACTTC
TRBD2 | TRBJ2-7 | TRBV20-1 | . | CSARDSGGNYEQYF | TGCAGTGCTAGAGATAGCGGGGGCAACTACGAGCAGTACTTC